This T cell receptor beta chain was captured by sequencing in a study of T-cell memory formation after mild COVID-19. Via MiXCR, TCRdb re-called the 5' RACE reads, giving one row per CDR3 protein. The sample includes roughly 250,000 distinct CDR3 sequences, 16% of them seen just once. This clonotype has a count of ten or more. Germline assignment: CDR1 SEHNR and CDR2 FQNEAQ (reference sequence). CDR3 length: 15 residues. V was pared by 7 bases and J by 5 bases, with 18 bases between. The chain joins TRBV7-9 to TRBJ2-1; TRBD1 is a possible D gene (6 bases). This clonotype was sampled from a young man who had mild COVID-19 (a few samples of this study predate the infection). Cell type and time point are not known. The sequenced material came from PBMCs or a T cell subset sorted from them (not recorded which). CDR3 residues: CASTLLGALHNEQFF. The DNA for the CDR3 is TGTGCCAGCACCTTGTTGGGGGCCCTTCACAATGAGCAGTTCTTC.